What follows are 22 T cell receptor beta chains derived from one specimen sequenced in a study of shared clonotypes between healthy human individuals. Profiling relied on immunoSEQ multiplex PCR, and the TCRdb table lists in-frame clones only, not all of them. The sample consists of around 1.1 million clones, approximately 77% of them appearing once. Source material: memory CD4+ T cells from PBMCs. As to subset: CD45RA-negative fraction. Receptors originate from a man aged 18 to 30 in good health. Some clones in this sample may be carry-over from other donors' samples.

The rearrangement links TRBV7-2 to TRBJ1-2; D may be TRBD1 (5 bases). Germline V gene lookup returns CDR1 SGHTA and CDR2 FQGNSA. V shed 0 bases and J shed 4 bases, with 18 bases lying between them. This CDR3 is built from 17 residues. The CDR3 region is CASSLALTDQLLYGYTF. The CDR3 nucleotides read TGTGCCAGCAGCTTAGCGCTGACAGACCAGCTCCTCTATGGCTACACCTTC. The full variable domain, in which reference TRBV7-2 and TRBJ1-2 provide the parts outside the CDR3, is GAGVSQSPSNKVTEKGKDVELRCDPISGHTALYWYRQSLGQGLEFLIYFQGNSAPDKSGLPSDRFSAERTGGSVSTLTIQRTQQEDSAVYLCASSLALTDQLLYGYTFGSGTRLTVV.

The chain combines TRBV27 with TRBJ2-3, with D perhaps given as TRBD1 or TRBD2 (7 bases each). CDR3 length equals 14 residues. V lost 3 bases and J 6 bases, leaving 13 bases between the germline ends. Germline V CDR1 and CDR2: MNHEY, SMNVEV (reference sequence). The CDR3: CASSLRGRGDTQYF. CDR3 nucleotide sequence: TGTGCCAGCAGTTTGAGGGGGCGGGGGGATACGCAGTATTTT.

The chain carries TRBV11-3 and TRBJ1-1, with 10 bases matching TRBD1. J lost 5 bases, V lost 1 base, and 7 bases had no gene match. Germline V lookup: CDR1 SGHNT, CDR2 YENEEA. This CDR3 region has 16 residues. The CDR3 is CASSLGSGTGATEAFF. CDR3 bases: TGTGCCAGCAGCTTAGGATCTGGGACAGGGGCTACTGAAGCTTTCTTT.

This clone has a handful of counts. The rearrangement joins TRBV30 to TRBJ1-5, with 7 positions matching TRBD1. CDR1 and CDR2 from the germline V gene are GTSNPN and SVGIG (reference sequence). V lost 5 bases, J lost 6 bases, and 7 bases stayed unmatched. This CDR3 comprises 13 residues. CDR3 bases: TGTGCCTGGGCGGCAGGGGGAGGTCAGCCCCAGCATTTT. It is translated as CAWAAGGGQPQHF.

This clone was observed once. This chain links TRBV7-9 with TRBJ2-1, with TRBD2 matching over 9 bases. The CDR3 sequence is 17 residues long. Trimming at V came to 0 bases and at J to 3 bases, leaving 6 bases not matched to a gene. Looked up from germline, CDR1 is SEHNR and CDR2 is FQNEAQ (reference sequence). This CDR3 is CASSLAISSGNYNEQFF. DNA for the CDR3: TGTGCCAGCAGCTTAGCTATTTCTAGCGGGAACTACAATGAGCAGTTCTTC.

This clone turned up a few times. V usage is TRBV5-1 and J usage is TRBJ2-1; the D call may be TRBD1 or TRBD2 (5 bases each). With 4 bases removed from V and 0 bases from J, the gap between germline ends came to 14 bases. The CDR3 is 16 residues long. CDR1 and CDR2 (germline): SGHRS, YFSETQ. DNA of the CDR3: TGCGCCAGCAGCCGGGACGGGAAGGGCTCCTACAATGAGCAGTTCTTC. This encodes CASSRDGKGSYNEQFF.

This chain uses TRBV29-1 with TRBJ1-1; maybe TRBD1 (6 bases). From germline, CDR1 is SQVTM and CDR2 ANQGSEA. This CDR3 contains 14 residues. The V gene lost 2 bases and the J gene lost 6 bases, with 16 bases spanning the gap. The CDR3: CSVERKGGLAEAFF. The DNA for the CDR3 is TGCAGCGTTGAAAGAAAGGGGGGGCTCGCTGAAGCTTTCTTT.

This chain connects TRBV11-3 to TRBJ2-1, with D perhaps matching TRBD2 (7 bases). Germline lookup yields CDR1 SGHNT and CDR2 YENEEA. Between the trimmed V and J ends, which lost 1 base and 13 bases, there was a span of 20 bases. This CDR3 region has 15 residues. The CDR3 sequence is CASSLVGGREGIQFF. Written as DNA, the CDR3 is TGTGCCAGCAGCTTAGTTGGGGGCAGGGAGGGAATCCAGTTCTTC.

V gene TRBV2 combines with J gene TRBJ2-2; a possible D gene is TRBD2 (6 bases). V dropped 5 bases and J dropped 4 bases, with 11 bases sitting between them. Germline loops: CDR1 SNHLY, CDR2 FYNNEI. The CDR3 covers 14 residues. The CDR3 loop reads CASSTSRGTGELFF. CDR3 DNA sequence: TGTGCCAGCAGTACATCGCGGGGCACCGGGGAGCTGTTTTTT.

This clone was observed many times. CDR3 protein: CASSKEGAGTEAFF. The CDR3 coding sequence is TGCGCCAGCAGCAAGGAGGGGGCGGGCACTGAAGCTTTCTTT. The chain couples TRBV5-1 to TRBJ1-1; 7 positions match TRBD1. Germline V gene lookup returns CDR1 SGHRS and CDR2 YFSETQ. Trimming removed 4 bases from V and 4 bases from J; junction bases left unmatched: 7. The CDR3 loop spans 14 amino acids. Combining the CDR3 with reference TRBV5-1 and TRBJ1-1 gives the whole variable domain KAGVTQTPRYLIKTRGQQVTLSCSPISGHRSVSWYQQTPGQGLQFLFEYFSETQRNKGNFPGRFSGRQFSNSRSEMNVSTLELGDSALYLCASSKEGAGTEAFFGQGTRLTVV.

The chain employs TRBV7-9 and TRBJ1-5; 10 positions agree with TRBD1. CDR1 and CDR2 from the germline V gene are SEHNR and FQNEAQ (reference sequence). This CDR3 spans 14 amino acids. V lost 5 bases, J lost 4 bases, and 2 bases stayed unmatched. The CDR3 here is CASSQDRGNQPQHF. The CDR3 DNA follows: TGTGCCAGCAGCCAGGACAGGGGGAATCAGCCCCAGCATTTT.

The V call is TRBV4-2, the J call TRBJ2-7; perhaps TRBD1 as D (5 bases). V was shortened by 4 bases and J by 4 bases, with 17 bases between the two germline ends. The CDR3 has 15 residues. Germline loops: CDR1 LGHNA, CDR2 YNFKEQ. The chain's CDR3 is CASSLGEQVGYEQYF. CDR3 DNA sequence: TGTGCCAGCAGCCTTGGGGAACAGGTAGGGTACGAGCAGTACTTC.

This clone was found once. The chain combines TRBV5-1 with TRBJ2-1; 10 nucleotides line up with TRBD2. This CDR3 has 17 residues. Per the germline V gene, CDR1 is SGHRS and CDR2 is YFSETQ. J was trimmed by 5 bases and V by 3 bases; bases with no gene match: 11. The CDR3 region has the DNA TGCGCCAGCAGCTGGACAACTAGCGGGGTCGTGAACAATGAGCAGTTCTTC. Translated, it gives CASSWTTSGVVNNEQFF.

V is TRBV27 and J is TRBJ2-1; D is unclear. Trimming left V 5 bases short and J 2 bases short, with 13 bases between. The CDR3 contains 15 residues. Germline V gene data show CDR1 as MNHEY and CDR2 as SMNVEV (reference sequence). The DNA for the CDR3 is TGTGCCAGCAGTAAAGGCACCATAACCTACAATGAGCAGTTCTTC. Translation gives CASSKGTITYNEQFF.

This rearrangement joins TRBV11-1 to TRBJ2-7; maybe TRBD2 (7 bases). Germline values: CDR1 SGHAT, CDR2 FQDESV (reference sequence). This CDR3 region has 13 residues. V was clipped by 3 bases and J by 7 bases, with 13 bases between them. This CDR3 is CASSFLGRGEQYF. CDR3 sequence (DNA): TGTGCCAGCAGCTTTTTAGGGAGGGGGGAGCAGTACTTC.

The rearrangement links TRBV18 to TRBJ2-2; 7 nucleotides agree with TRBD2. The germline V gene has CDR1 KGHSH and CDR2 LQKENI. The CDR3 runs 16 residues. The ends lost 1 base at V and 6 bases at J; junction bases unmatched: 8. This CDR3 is CASSPLVRAGAGELFF. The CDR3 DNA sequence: TGTGCCAGCTCACCACTAGTTCGTGCGGGGGCCGGGGAGCTGTTTTTT. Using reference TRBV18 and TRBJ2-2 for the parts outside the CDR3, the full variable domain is NAGVMQNPRHLVRRRGQEARLRCSPMKGHSHVYWYRQLPEEGLKFMVYLQKENIIDESGMPKERFSAEFPKEGPSILRIQQVVRGDSAAYFCASSPLVRAGAGELFFGEGSRLTVL.

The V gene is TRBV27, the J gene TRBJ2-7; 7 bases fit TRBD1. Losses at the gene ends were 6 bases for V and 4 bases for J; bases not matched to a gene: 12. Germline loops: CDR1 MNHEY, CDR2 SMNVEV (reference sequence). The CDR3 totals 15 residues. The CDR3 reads CASRSTGAGEYEQYF. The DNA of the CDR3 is TGTGCCAGCAGAAGCACAGGGGCGGGTGAGTACGAGCAGTACTTC.

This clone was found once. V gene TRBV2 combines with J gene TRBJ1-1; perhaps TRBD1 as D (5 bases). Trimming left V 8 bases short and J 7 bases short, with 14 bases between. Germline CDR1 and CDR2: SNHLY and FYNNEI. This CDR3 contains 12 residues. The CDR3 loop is CASGTDALEAFF. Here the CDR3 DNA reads TGTGCCAGCGGGACGGATGCCCTTGAAGCTTTCTTT.

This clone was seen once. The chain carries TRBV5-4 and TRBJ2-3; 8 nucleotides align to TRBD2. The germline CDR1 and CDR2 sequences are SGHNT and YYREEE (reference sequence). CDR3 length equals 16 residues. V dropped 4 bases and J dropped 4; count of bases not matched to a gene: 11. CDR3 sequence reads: CASSETPGLVSDTQYF. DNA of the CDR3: TGTGCCAGCAGCGAGACGCCGGGACTAGTATCAGATACGCAGTATTTT.

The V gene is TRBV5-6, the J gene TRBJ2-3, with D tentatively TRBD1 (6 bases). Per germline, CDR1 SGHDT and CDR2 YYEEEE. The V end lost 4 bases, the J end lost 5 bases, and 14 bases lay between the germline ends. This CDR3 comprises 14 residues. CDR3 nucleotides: TGTGCCAGCAGCGCGCCCAAACAGGGAGATACGCAGTATTTT. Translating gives CASSAPKQGDTQYF.

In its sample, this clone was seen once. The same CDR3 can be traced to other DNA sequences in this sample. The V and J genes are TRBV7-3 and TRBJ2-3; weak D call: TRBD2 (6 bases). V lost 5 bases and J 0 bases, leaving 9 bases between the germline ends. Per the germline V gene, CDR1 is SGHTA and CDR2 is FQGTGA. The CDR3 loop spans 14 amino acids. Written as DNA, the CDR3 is TGTGCCAGCAGCCCAGGACTAAGCACAGATACGCAGTATTTT. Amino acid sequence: CASSPGLSTDTQYF.

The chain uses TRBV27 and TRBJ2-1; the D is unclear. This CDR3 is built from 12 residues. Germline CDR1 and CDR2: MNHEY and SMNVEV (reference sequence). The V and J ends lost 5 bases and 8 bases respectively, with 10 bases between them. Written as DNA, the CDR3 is TGTGCCAGCAGTAACTACAACCATGAGCAGTTCTTC. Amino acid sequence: CASSNYNHEQFF.